This T cell receptor (beta chain) was obtained from a study of spatial heterogeneity in lung cancer. V shed 3 bases and J shed 3 bases, with 12 bases lying between them. The germline CDR1 and CDR2 sequences are GTSNPN and SVGIG (reference sequence). The CDR3 has 13 amino acids. A single record per CDR3 protein comes from TCRdb applying MiXCR to the 5' RACE reads. Found here are a few thousand distinct CDR3 sequences, around 4.9% of them singletons; the top ten hold roughly 21%. Findings of the study overall: Intratumoral expanded alpha and beta TCR counts were found to track tumor mutation counts.

This clonotype was seen ten or more times. Its specificity is unknown. Time point: sample taken at primary tumor resection. The genes are TRBV30 and TRBJ2-7; D uncertain. The clonotype originates from a male donor with early-stage non-small cell lung cancer. The source material was lung tumor tissue, sampled at surgery. The CDR3 reads CAWRAAGLYEQYF. The CDR3 nucleotides are TGTGCCTGGAGGGCAGCAGGTCTCTACGAGCAGTACTTC.